This T cell receptor beta chain is from a study of graft-versus-host responses after intestinal transplantation. Study summary: Induction with anti-thymocyte globulin, then tacrolimus and steroids for roughly 3 years, was given to all recipients. Points from the study as a whole: Declines in HvG clones occurring early post-transplant were associated with peak circulating GvH clone levels.

Trimming pared 6 bases from V and 7 bases from J, leaving 16 bases between. There are 14 residues in the CDR3. CDR1 and CDR2 from the germline V gene are MDHEN and SYDVKM. As for this clone: Its antigen is undetermined.

The data were produced by immunoSEQ multiplex PCR, yet TCRdb's version contains in-frame clones alone and is incomplete. The sample consists of roughly 38,000 clones, around 96% of them appearing once. The sequence was obtained from a human patient who received an intestinal transplant, so some T cells may come from the graft donor. This specimen was PBMCs, taken 16 days after intestinal transplant. This chain connects TRBV28 to TRBJ2-1; D is perhaps TRBD2 (6 bases). CDR3 loop: CASSLLAGVNEQFF. CDR3 bases: TGTGCCAGCAGCCTACTAGCAGGCGTGAATGAGCAGTTCTTC.